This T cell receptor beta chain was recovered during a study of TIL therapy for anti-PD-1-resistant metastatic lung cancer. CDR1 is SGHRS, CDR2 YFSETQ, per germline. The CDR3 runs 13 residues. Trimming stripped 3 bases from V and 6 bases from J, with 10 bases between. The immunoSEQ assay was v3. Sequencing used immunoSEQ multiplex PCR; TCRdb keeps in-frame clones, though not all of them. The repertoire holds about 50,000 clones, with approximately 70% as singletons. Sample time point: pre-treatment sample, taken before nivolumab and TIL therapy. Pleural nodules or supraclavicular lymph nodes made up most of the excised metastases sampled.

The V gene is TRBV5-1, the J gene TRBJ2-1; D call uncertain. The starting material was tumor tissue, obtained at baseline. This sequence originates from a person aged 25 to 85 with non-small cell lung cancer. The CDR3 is CASSSALGNEQFF. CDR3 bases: TGCGCCAGCAGCTCTGCGCTCGGCAATGAGCAGTTCTTC.